These T cell receptor beta chains were read from a single sample in a study of control samples from healthy donors and cancer patients. Generated by immunoSEQ multiplex PCR, the TCRdb table keeps only in-frame clones and is missing some. The table has over 150,000 clones, around 94% seen once. The sequencing sample was made of PBMCs. These receptors were taken from a man in his sixties with colorectal cancer. The CDR3 runs from the conserved cysteine through the conserved F or W. D genes are given only for firm matches. Expanded clones are given a class, and other clones once, few, many or no size at all.

J gene: TRBJ1-5
clone size: .
V gene: TRBV28
D gene: .
CDR3 DNA: TGTGCCAGCCGAAGGAGGAGCAATCAGCCCCAGCATTTT
CDR3 protein: CASRRRSNQPQHF

J gene: TRBJ1-3
clone size: .
V gene: TRBV9
D gene: .
CDR3 DNA: TGTGCCAGCAGCGTAGGGGGGTTAGGAAACACCATATATTTT
CDR3 protein: CASSVGGLGNTIYF

J gene: TRBJ2-2
clone size: .
V gene: TRBV7-2
D gene: .
CDR3 DNA: TGTGCCAGCAGCTTACAACACACCGGGGAGCTGTTTTTT
CDR3 protein: CASSLQHTGELFF

J gene: TRBJ1-1
clone size: .
V gene: TRBV4-1
D gene: .
CDR3 DNA: TGCGCCAGCAGGCACGGCGTCTACACTGAAGCTTTCTTT
CDR3 protein: CASRHGVYTEAFF

J gene: TRBJ2-3
clone size: .
V gene: TRBV19
D gene: .
CDR3 DNA: TGTGCCAGTAGTAATACAGGGCAACAAACAGATACGCAGTATTTT
CDR3 protein: CASSNTGQQTDTQYF

J gene: TRBJ2-3
clone size: once
V gene: TRBV19
D gene: .
CDR3 DNA: TGTGCCAGTAGCCTAGGGGGAAATACGCAGTATTTT
CDR3 protein: CASSLGGNTQYF

J gene: TRBJ2-7
clone size: .
V gene: TRBV10-1
D gene: .
CDR3 DNA: TGCGCCAGCAGTGACTGGGGGGCACCACCCTCCTACGAGCAGTACTTC
CDR3 protein: CASSDWGAPPSYEQYF

J gene: TRBJ2-5
clone size: .
V gene: TRBV5-4
D gene: .
CDR3 DNA: TGTGCCAGCAGGGGGGAGGGGGAAGGATCGCAGTACTTC
CDR3 protein: CASRGEGEGSQYF

J gene: TRBJ2-7
clone size: .
V gene: TRBV6-5
D gene: .
CDR3 DNA: TGTGCCAGCAGCTTGGACCGAGCCTACGAGCAGTACTTC
CDR3 protein: CASSLDRAYEQYF

J gene: TRBJ1-2
clone size: .
V gene: TRBV5-1
D gene: .
CDR3 DNA: TGCGCCAGCAGCTTGGACAGGGCGAACTATGGCTACACCTTC
CDR3 protein: CASSLDRANYGYTF

J gene: TRBJ1-5
clone size: .
V gene: TRBV7-2
D gene: .
CDR3 DNA: TGTGCCAGCAGCTTAAGGCGGGATCAGCCCCAGCATTTT
CDR3 protein: CASSLRRDQPQHF

J gene: TRBJ2-3
clone size: .
V gene: TRBV30
D gene: .
CDR3 DNA: TGTGCCTGGGCTAATGGGGGGGCGGATACGCAGTATTTT
CDR3 protein: CAWANGGADTQYF

J gene: TRBJ1-2
clone size: once
V gene: TRBV27
D gene: TRBD1
CDR3 DNA: TGTGCCAGCAGTTCACGACAGGGTTGGAACTATGGCTACACCTTC
CDR3 protein: CASSSRQGWNYGYTF

J gene: TRBJ1-1
clone size: .
V gene: TRBV27
D gene: .
CDR3 DNA: TGTGCCAGCAGTTTATCAGGGGTCGGGGGTACTGAAGCTTTCTTT
CDR3 protein: CASSLSGVGGTEAFF

J gene: TRBJ2-1
clone size: .
V gene: TRBV4-1
D gene: .
CDR3 DNA: TGCGCCAGCAGCCAAGATCCGGGGGTAGTAGAGCAGTTCTTC
CDR3 protein: CASSQDPGVVEQFF